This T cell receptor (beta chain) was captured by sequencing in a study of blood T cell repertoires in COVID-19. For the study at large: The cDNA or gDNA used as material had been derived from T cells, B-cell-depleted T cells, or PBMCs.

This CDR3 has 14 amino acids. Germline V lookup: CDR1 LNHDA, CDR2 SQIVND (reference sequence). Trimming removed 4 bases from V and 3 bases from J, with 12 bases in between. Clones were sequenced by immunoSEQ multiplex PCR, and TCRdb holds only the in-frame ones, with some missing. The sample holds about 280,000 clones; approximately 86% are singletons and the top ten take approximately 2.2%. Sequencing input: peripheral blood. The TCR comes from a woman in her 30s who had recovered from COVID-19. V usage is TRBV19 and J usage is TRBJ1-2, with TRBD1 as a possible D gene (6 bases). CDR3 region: CASSTRYRDYGYTF. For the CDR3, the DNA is TGTGCCAGTAGTACCCGCTACAGGGACTATGGCTACACCTTC.